Following are 28 T cell receptor beta chains from one sample sequenced in a study of long-term antiretroviral therapy in people with HIV. Version v3.0 of the immunoSEQ assay ran at survey level. The table came from immunoSEQ multiplex PCR; TCRdb's copy has only in-frame clones and leaves some out. The data contain about 21,000 clones, roughly three quarters of them singletons. This specimen was unsorted PBMCs, taken approximately 1.8 years before starting antiretroviral therapy. Source of these receptors: a middle-aged woman with HIV.

The rearrangement uses TRBV4-3 and TRBJ2-3; D unresolved. Trimming removed 1 base from V and 3 bases from J, with 8 bases in between. The CDR3 consists of 14 residues. Germline CDR1 and CDR2: LGHNA and YSLEER. CDR3 residues: CASSQGVQTDTQYF. In DNA form, the CDR3 reads TGCGCCAGCAGCCAAGGAGTCCAAACAGATACGCAGTATTTT.

The V call is TRBV6-5, the J call TRBJ2-1, with D hard to call. Germline assignment: CDR1 MNHEY and CDR2 SVGAGI. The V gene lost 7 bases and the J gene lost 0 bases, with 7 bases spanning the gap. This CDR3 region has 13 residues. The CDR3 sequence is CASMLNSYNEQFF. CDR3 nucleotides: TGTGCCAGCATGCTCAACTCCTACAATGAGCAGTTCTTC.

This sequence joins TRBV10-3 and TRBJ2-7, with D tentatively TRBD2 (6 bases). The CDR3 is 14 residues long. Germline V lookup: CDR1 ENHRY, CDR2 SYGVKD. Trimming removed 4 bases from V and 2 bases from J, with 12 bases in between. CDR3 in amino acids: CAISVEGGTYEQYF. The DNA of the CDR3 is TGTGCCATCAGTGTGGAGGGTGGGACCTACGAGCAGTACTTC.

The rearrangement uses TRBV9 and TRBJ2-3, with TRBD2 as a possible D gene (6 bases). The V end lost 3 bases, the J end lost 2 bases, and 13 bases lay between the germline ends. CDR1 is SGDLS, CDR2 YYNGEE, per germline. The CDR3 spans 15 residues. The DNA of the CDR3 is TGTGCCAGCAGCGGCCACGGGGGATACACAGATACGCAGTATTTT. Its protein product is CASSGHGGYTDTQYF.

This clone was seen a single time. V and J are TRBV7-7 and TRBJ2-7; D gene uncertain. V was pared by 5 bases and J by 3 bases, with 17 bases between. Per the germline V gene, CDR1 is SSHAT and CDR2 is FNYEAQ (reference sequence). CDR3 length equals 15 residues. In DNA, the CDR3 is TGTGCCAGCAGCCAAACTCCCTCCTCGTACTACGAGCAGTACTTC. Its protein product is CASSQTPSSYYEQYF.

This rearrangement joins TRBV12-5 to TRBJ1-6; tentatively, D is TRBD1 (6 bases). Germline CDR1 and CDR2: LGHNT and FRNRAP. This CDR3 is 15 amino acids long. Trimming removed 5 bases at V and 4 bases at J, with 12 bases between. The CDR3 nucleotides are TGTGCTAGTGGTCCCGGACAGATATATAATTCACCCCTCCACTTT. It is translated as CASGPGQIYNSPLHF.

The chain recombines TRBV11-3 with TRBJ1-2; 9 nucleotides line up with TRBD1. This CDR3 has 13 amino acids. CDR1 is SGHNT, CDR2 YENEEA, per germline. V shed 5 bases and J 6 bases; nucleotides not matched to a gene: 4. The CDR3 protein is CASSLGTGHGYTF. DNA of the CDR3: TGTGCCAGCAGCCTTGGGACAGGGCATGGCTACACCTTC.

The chain couples TRBV27 to TRBJ2-1; weak D call: TRBD2 (7 bases). The V gene lost 4 bases and the J gene lost 4 bases, with 14 bases spanning the gap. This CDR3 region has 15 residues. CDR1 MNHEY and CDR2 SMNVEV come from the germline V gene (reference sequence). CDR3 in DNA: TGTGCCAGCAGTTCACGGGGGGCAAGGTACAATGAGCAGTTCTTC. Its protein product is CASSSRGARYNEQFF.

The CDR3, as DNA: TGTGCCAGCAGCGTGGGACAGCTGAACACTGAAGCTTTCTTT. As protein: CASSVGQLNTEAFF. The genes are TRBV11-2 and TRBJ1-1; 7 bases map to TRBD1. Germline V gives CDR1 SGHAT, CDR2 FQNNGV. With V trimmed by 5 bases and J by 0 bases, 3 bases remained unmatched. The CDR3 runs 14 residues.

V and J are TRBV19 and TRBJ2-1; D remains unclear. This CDR3 has 15 residues. Trimming stripped 3 bases from V and 4 bases from J, with 13 bases between. CDR1 and CDR2 from the germline V gene are LNHDA and SQIVND (reference sequence). The CDR3 spells CASSIAAKAYNEQFF. DNA of the CDR3: TGTGCCAGTAGTATTGCAGCGAAGGCATACAATGAGCAGTTCTTC.

The chain is built from TRBV11-2 and TRBJ1-2; 7 nucleotides line up with TRBD1. Germline V gene data show CDR1 as SGHAT and CDR2 as FQNNGV. Germline trimming cut 5 bases from V and 4 bases from J; bases unmatched to any gene: 10. The CDR3 totals 15 residues. Here the CDR3 DNA reads TGTGCCAGCAGCCCAGAACTCGGGACAGCCTATGGCTACACCTTC. Encoded protein: CASSPELGTAYGYTF.

This chain uses TRBV29-1 with TRBJ2-7, with 11 nucleotides matching TRBD1. CDR3 length: 16 residues. With V trimmed by 4 bases and J by 5 bases, 13 bases remained unmatched. The V gene's germline CDR1 is SQVTM and CDR2 ANQGSEA. CDR3 nucleotide sequence: TGCAGCGTTGGTAGTTTCCGGCAGGACAGGGGGCACGAGCAGTACTTC. Its translation: CSVGSFRQDRGHEQYF.

This chain uses TRBV5-1 with TRBJ2-7; TRBD2 might be the D (6 bases). V was pared by 0 bases and J by 2 bases, with 9 bases between. The CDR3 loop spans 14 amino acids. Germline V lookup: CDR1 SGHRS, CDR2 YFSETQ. CDR3 sequence reads: CASSLVGGPYEQYF. In DNA, the CDR3 is TGCGCCAGCAGCTTGGTAGGAGGGCCCTACGAGCAGTACTTC.

This clone came up once. The V and J genes are TRBV27 and TRBJ2-6; D not certain. Germline V lookup: CDR1 MNHEY, CDR2 SMNVEV (reference sequence). Trimming took off 1 base at V and 3 bases at J, with 7 bases between the two ends. This CDR3 comprises 15 residues. The CDR3 is CASSLFGFGANVLTF. The CDR3 bases are TGTGCCAGCAGTTTATTCGGGTTTGGGGCCAACGTCCTGACTTTC.

This chain connects TRBV30 to TRBJ2-7; D remains ambiguous. Germline CDR1 GTSNPN, CDR2 SVGIG (reference sequence). The V end lost 3 bases, the J end lost 2 bases, and 5 bases lay between the germline ends. This CDR3 has 11 amino acids. CDR3 residues: CAWRLTYEQYF. Written as DNA, the CDR3 is TGTGCCTGGAGATTAACCTACGAGCAGTACTTC.

The V gene is TRBV19, the J gene TRBJ1-1, with unresolved D. V lost 3 bases, J lost 11 bases, and 13 bases lay in between. In germline, CDR1 is LNHDA, CDR2 SQIVND (reference sequence). This CDR3 is 12 amino acids long. In DNA, the CDR3 is TGTGCCAGTAGTATGGGTAGGAACACGGCTTTCTTT. Residues: CASSMGRNTAFF.

The rearrangement links TRBV7-6 to TRBJ2-3; 7 bases are a match to TRBD2. V lost 5 bases and J lost 0; bases outside the gene matches: 11. The CDR3 has 17 amino acids. Germline CDR1 reads SGHVS; CDR2 reads FNYEAQ. The CDR3 nucleotides are TGTGCCAGCAGCACCTCCGGGACTATGTACAGCACAGATACGCAGTATTTT. This encodes CASSTSGTMYSTDTQYF.

This clone was counted a few times. V is TRBV29-1 and J is TRBJ2-2; 9 bases line up with TRBD2. The ends lost 0 bases at V and 4 bases at J; junction bases unmatched: 3. The CDR3 has 15 residues. From germline, CDR1 is SQVTM and CDR2 ANQGSEA. The chain's CDR3 is CSVEEGGRATGELFF. CDR3 bases: TGCAGCGTTGAAGAAGGCGGGAGGGCCACCGGGGAGCTGTTTTTT.

The chain uses TRBV6-5 and TRBJ1-2, with D perhaps matching TRBD1 (6 bases). V was clipped by 5 bases and J by 4 bases, with 14 bases between them. Germline assignment: CDR1 MNHEY and CDR2 SVGAGI. The CDR3 spans 14 residues. Here the CDR3 DNA reads TGTGCCAGCAGTGGGACGGTCAGGGGCTATGGCTACACCTTC. This gives the protein CASSGTVRGYGYTF.

The rearrangement links TRBV13 to TRBJ2-3; D is unclear. Per germline, CDR1 PRHDT and CDR2 FYEKMQ (reference sequence). V was cut by 0 bases and J by 5 bases, with 3 bases left in between. The CDR3 length is 12 residues. This chain's CDR3 is CASSLGGDTQYF. CDR3 nucleotide sequence: TGTGCCAGCAGCTTAGGTGGAGATACGCAGTATTTT.

This chain uses TRBV5-4 with TRBJ2-7; no firm D call. The CDR3 has 14 residues. Germline values: CDR1 SGHNT, CDR2 YYREEE (reference sequence). The V gene lost 1 base and the J gene lost 5 bases, with 13 bases spanning the gap. CDR3 amino acids: CASSLRSGPHEQYF. The CDR3 DNA follows: TGTGCCAGCAGCTTGCGGTCAGGTCCCCACGAGCAGTACTTC. Looking up the rest from reference TRBV5-4 and TRBJ2-7 gives the full variable domain: ETGVTQSPTHLIKTRGQQVTLRCSSQSGHNTVSWYQQALGQGPQFIFQYYREEENGRGNFPPRFSGLQFPNYSSELNVNALELDDSALYLCASSLRSGPHEQYFGPGTRLTVT.

V is TRBV10-3 and J is TRBJ2-7, with 10 bases aligning to TRBD1. Germline CDR1 and CDR2: ENHRY and SYGVKD. The trim removed 4 bases at V and 2 bases at J, leaving 2 bases unmatched. This CDR3 comprises 14 residues. CDR3 sequence (DNA): TGTGCCATCAGTGCCGGACAGGGGGCCTACGAGCAGTACTTC. Translation: CAISAGQGAYEQYF.

In this sample, this clone turned up once. The V call is TRBV4-1, the J call TRBJ2-3; 8 nucleotides match TRBD1. CDR1 is MGHRA, CDR2 YSYEKL, per germline. There are 15 residues in the CDR3. J was trimmed by 4 bases and V by 4 bases; bases with no gene match: 7. The chain's CDR3 is CASSRDRKVSDTQYF. The CDR3 DNA follows: TGCGCCAGCAGCCGGGACAGGAAGGTTTCAGATACGCAGTATTTT.

In its sample, this clone was seen once. The chain is built from TRBV18 and TRBJ2-1; D is unresolved. Germline V gives CDR1 KGHSH, CDR2 LQKENI. Trimming left V 2 bases short and J 1 base short, with 15 bases between. CDR3 length: 17 residues. DNA for the CDR3: TGTGCCAGCTCACCATCGATGGAGTTGCGGTCCTACAATGAGCAGTTCTTC. Translated: CASSPSMELRSYNEQFF. Looking up the rest from reference TRBV18 and TRBJ2-1 gives the full variable domain: NAGVMQNPRHLVRRRGQEARLRCSPMKGHSHVYWYRQLPEEGLKFMVYLQKENIIDESGMPKERFSAEFPKEGPSILRIQQVVRGDSAAYFCASSPSMELRSYNEQFFGPGTRLTVL.

This rearrangement joins TRBV6-5 to TRBJ2-1; TRBD2 is a possible D gene (6 bases). Germline V CDR1 and CDR2: MNHEY, SVGAGI. Trimming took 1 base from V and 3 from J, leaving 10 bases between them. CDR3 length: 15 residues. CDR3 in amino acids: CASSYYSDYYNEQFF. The CDR3 DNA reads TGTGCCAGCAGTTACTATTCGGACTACTACAATGAGCAGTTCTTC.

The rearrangement links TRBV29-1 to TRBJ1-2, with a tentative D call TRBD1 (5 bases). In germline, CDR1 is SQVTM, CDR2 ANQGSEA. V shed 6 bases and J shed 5 bases, with 25 bases lying between them. The CDR3 sequence is 16 residues long. The CDR3 protein is CSVENTGGGVGYGYTF. The CDR3 DNA reads TGCAGCGTAGAAAACACCGGCGGGGGGGTTGGGTATGGCTACACCTTC.

The V and J genes are TRBV29-1 and TRBJ2-1; D gene uncertain. The V gene's germline CDR1 is SQVTM and CDR2 ANQGSEA. V was pared by 3 bases and J by 10 bases, with 10 bases between. The length of the CDR3 is 11 residues. CDR3 bases: TGCAGCGTTGATCTACCTCAAGAGCAGTTCTTC. Translated: CSVDLPQEQFF.

Only one count was recorded for this clone. V is TRBV4-1 and J is TRBJ2-3, with TRBD2 identical over 13 bases. The CDR3 runs to 17 residues. Germline CDR1 is MGHRA and CDR2 is YSYEKL. V shed 4 bases and J 0 bases; nucleotides not matched to a gene: 4. The CDR3 region has the DNA TGCGCCAGCAGCCGGACTAGCGGGAGAGGTAGCACAGATACGCAGTATTTT. This sequence encodes CASSRTSGRGSTDTQYF.